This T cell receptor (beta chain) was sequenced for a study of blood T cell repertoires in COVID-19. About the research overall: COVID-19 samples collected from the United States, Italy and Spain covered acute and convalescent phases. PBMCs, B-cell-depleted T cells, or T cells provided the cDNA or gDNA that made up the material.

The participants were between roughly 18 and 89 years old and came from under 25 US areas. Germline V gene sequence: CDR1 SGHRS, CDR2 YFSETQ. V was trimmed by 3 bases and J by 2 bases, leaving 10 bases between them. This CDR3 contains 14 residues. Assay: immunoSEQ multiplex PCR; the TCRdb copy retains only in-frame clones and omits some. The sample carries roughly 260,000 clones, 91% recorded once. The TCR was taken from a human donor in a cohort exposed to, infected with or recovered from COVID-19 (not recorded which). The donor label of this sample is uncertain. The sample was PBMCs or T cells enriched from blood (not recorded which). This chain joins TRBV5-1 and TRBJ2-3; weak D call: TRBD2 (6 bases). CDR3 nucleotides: TGCGCCAGCAGCTCGGGACTTTCCACAGATACGCAGTATTTT. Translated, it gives CASSSGLSTDTQYF.